Presented here are 30 T cell receptor beta chains from one specimen sequenced in a study of cytomegalovirus exposure and HLA in healthy donors. The PCR used 60 Vbeta and 13 Jbeta primers. Sequencing used immunoSEQ multiplex PCR; TCRdb keeps in-frame clones, though not all of them. The sample table sets out under 200,000 clones. The sequencing input was PBMCs. All receptors come from a young man in good health and CMV-seronegative.

The gene calls are TRBV18 and TRBJ2-5; D gene unclear. Germline V gene lookup returns CDR1 KGHSH and CDR2 LQKENI. This CDR3 comprises 11 residues. Trimming took 5 bases from V and 4 from J, leaving 5 bases between them. The CDR3 loop reads CASSVLETQYF. CDR3 nucleotide sequence: TGTGCCAGCTCAGTACTAGAGACCCAGTACTTC.

J is TRBJ2-7 and V is TRBV7-9; D is perhaps TRBD1 (6 bases). Trimming removed 5 bases from V and 0 bases from J, with 14 bases in between. The CDR3 is 15 amino acids. Germline lookup yields CDR1 SEHNR and CDR2 FQNEAQ (reference sequence). For the CDR3, the DNA is TGTGCCAGCAGCGGCCGACAGGACCTCTCCTACGAGCAGTACTTC. Its protein product is CASSGRQDLSYEQYF.

The rearrangement links TRBV6-4 to TRBJ2-3, with D possibly being TRBD2 (6 bases). V dropped 6 bases and J dropped 1 base, with 8 bases sitting between them. The CDR3 covers 13 residues. Germline CDR1 is MRHNA and CDR2 is SNTAGT. The DNA of the CDR3 is TGTGCCAGCAGGAGGGAGGGCACAGATACGCAGTATTTT. Translating gives CASRREGTDTQYF.

The chain is built from TRBV4-1 and TRBJ2-7; D gene ambiguous. CDR3 length: 14 amino acids. Trimming cost V 0 bases and J 0 bases, with 6 bases left between them. Germline CDR1 MGHRA, CDR2 YSYEKL. CDR3 amino acids: CASSQEVGSYEQYF. In nucleotides, the CDR3 is TGCGCCAGCAGCCAAGAAGTCGGCTCCTACGAGCAGTACTTC.

The genes are TRBV9 and TRBJ2-5; unclear D gene. The V gene's germline CDR1 is SGDLS and CDR2 YYNGEE. V was cut by 0 bases and J by 1 base, with 4 bases left in between. The CDR3 has 13 amino acids. The CDR3 spells CASSVDSQETQYF. The CDR3 bases are TGTGCCAGCAGCGTAGACAGCCAAGAGACCCAGTACTTC.

The rearrangement links TRBV7-2 to TRBJ1-2, with D perhaps TRBD1 (5 bases). The CDR3 runs to 15 residues. Deletions cut 2 bases from V and 0 bases from J, with 10 bases between. CDR1 is SGHTA and CDR2 is FQGNSA in the germline V gene. This CDR3 is CASSLRQRPNYGYTF. Written as DNA, the CDR3 is TGTGCCAGCAGCTTAAGACAGAGACCTAACTATGGCTACACCTTC.

The chain joins TRBV12-5 to TRBJ2-3, with 8 bases aligning to TRBD2. This CDR3 has 15 amino acids. With 4 bases clipped from V and 6 bases from J, the junction kept 9 bases outside the gene matches. Germline CDR1 is LGHNT and CDR2 is FRNRAP. CDR3 DNA: TGTGCTAGTGGTTCCCAGCGGGAGCGGTCGGATACGCAGTATTTT. Translating gives CASGSQRERSDTQYF. The full variable domain, in which reference TRBV12-5 and TRBJ2-3 provide the parts outside the CDR3, is DARVTQTPRHKVTEMGQEVTMRCQPILGHNTVFWYRQTMMQGLELLAYFRNRAPLDDSGMPKDRFSAEMPDATLATLKIQPSEPRDSAVYFCASGSQRERSDTQYFGPGTRLTVL.

The rearrangement links TRBV25-1 to TRBJ1-1, with TRBD1 matching 8 bases. V lost 5 bases, J lost 5 bases, and 10 bases stayed unmatched. CDR3 length equals 15 residues. Germline-derived CDR1 and CDR2 are MGHDK and SYGVNS. CDR3 amino acids: CASSYRQGLGTEAFF. The CDR3 coding sequence is TGTGCCAGCAGTTACCGACAGGGGTTGGGGACTGAAGCTTTCTTT.

This chain joins TRBV7-9 and TRBJ1-6; no firm D call. V was trimmed by 10 bases and J by 7 bases, leaving 11 bases between them. CDR3 length: 12 amino acids. Per the germline V gene, CDR1 is SEHNR and CDR2 is FQNEAQ (reference sequence). CDR3 in DNA: TGTGCCATCAAGGAGGGCAATTCACCCCTCCACTTT. It translates to CAIKEGNSPLHF. Supplemented by reference TRBV7-9 and TRBJ1-6, the full variable domain reads DTGVSQNPRHKITKRGQNVTFRCDPISEHNRLYWYRQTLGQGPEFLTYFQNEAQLEKSRLLSDRFSAERPKGSFSTLEIQRTEQGDSAMYLCAIKEGNSPLHFGNGTRLTVT.

The rearrangement links TRBV30 to TRBJ1-1; 7 nucleotides align to TRBD1. This CDR3 spans 14 amino acids. Germline CDR1 GTSNPN, CDR2 SVGIG (reference sequence). Trimming at V came to 3 bases and at J to 7 bases, leaving 11 bases not matched to a gene. DNA for the CDR3: TGTGCCTGGAGGAGACAGGGTGTAGGGGGTGAAGCTTTCTTT. This gives the protein CAWRRQGVGGEAFF.

The rearrangement links TRBV10-3 to TRBJ1-5; TRBD1 aligns across 7 bases. V shed 11 bases and J 7 bases; nucleotides not matched to a gene: 11. The CDR3 is made up of 13 amino acids. Germline assignment: CDR1 ENHRY and CDR2 SYGVKD. CDR3 loop: CASGDRDNQPQHF. Here the CDR3 DNA reads TGTGCCTCGGGGGACAGAGACAACCAGCCCCAGCATTTT.

CDR3 DNA: TGTGCCAGCAGTGCATACACGGGTAACATCTACGAGCAGTACTTC. Protein sequence: CASSAYTGNIYEQYF. The chain joins TRBV27 to TRBJ2-7; D unclear. From germline, CDR1 is MNHEY and CDR2 SMNVEV (reference sequence). The CDR3 consists of 15 residues. The ends were cut back, 5 bases at V and 3 bases at J, with 17 bases in the middle.

This chain connects TRBV7-2 to TRBJ2-1; possibly TRBD2 for D (5 bases). The CDR3 extends over 14 amino acids. Between the trimmed V and J ends, which lost 5 bases and 3 bases, there was a span of 11 bases. Germline CDR1 and CDR2: SGHTA and FQGNSA. The CDR3 region has the DNA TGTGCCAGCAGCCCGGGGAGCCACTACAATGAGCAGTTCTTC. This sequence encodes CASSPGSHYNEQFF.

The genes are TRBV6-5 and TRBJ1-1; 7 nucleotides line up with TRBD1. J was trimmed by 5 bases and V by 2 bases; bases with no gene match: 2. Germline lookup yields CDR1 MNHEY and CDR2 SVGAGI. The CDR3 spans 13 residues. The CDR3 DNA follows: TGTGCCAGCAGTTACAACAGGGGTACTGAAGCTTTCTTT. Its protein is CASSYNRGTEAFF.

The DNA for the CDR3 is TGTGCCAGCAGCTTAGAGGGGACAAAAAATCAGCCCCAGCATTTT. Protein product: CASSLEGTKNQPQHF. The V and J genes are TRBV7-8 and TRBJ1-5; D is possibly TRBD1 (6 bases). V lost 1 base to trimming and J lost 4 bases, with 11 bases between them. Germline CDR1 SGHVS, CDR2 FQNEAQ. The CDR3 has 15 amino acids.

CDR3 sequence: CASSLSFGRGYTF. CDR3 DNA sequence: TGTGCCAGCAGTTTATCCTTTGGCCGTGGCTACACCTTC. The V and J genes are TRBV27 and TRBJ1-2, with unresolved D. V dropped 0 bases and J dropped 7 bases, with 9 bases sitting between them. Germline assignment: CDR1 MNHEY and CDR2 SMNVEV (reference sequence). CDR3 size: 13 residues.

The chain has TRBV12-5 and TRBJ2-2; D is perhaps TRBD2 (5 bases). V was clipped by 2 bases and J by 4 bases, with 14 bases between them. Germline V gene lookup returns CDR1 LGHNT and CDR2 FRNRAP. This CDR3 has 16 amino acids. This chain's CDR3 is CASGLRVGVPTGELFF. The CDR3 DNA reads TGTGCTAGTGGTTTGAGGGTGGGAGTTCCCACCGGGGAGCTGTTTTTT.

The J gene is TRBJ2-3, the V gene TRBV14; 7 bases are a match to TRBD1. The CDR3 sequence is 15 residues long. V lost 5 bases to trimming and J lost 2 bases; unmatched junction nucleotides: 7. Looked up from germline, CDR1 is SGHDN and CDR2 is FVKESK. CDR3 coding DNA: TGTGCCAGCAGCTCAGACAGGGCGGTCACAGATACGCAGTATTTT. It codes for CASSSDRAVTDTQYF.

The chain is built from TRBV10-2 and TRBJ1-5; D is unresolved. Germline V gives CDR1 WSHSY, CDR2 SAAADI. With 6 bases removed from V and 0 bases from J, the gap between germline ends came to 9 bases. The CDR3 is made up of 14 amino acids. The CDR3 DNA is TGCGCCAGCAGGGCGGGGATTAGCAATCAGCCCCAGCATTTT. Encoded protein: CASRAGISNQPQHF.

The J gene is TRBJ2-4, the V gene TRBV4-1; 14 bases fit TRBD2. Germline CDR1 reads MGHRA; CDR2 reads YSYEKL. The J segment lost 7 bases and the V segment lost 5 bases, leaving 7 bases of the junction unmatched. The CDR3 sequence is 16 residues long. CDR3: CASSVGLAGGLNIQYF. The CDR3 DNA reads as TGCGCCAGCAGCGTAGGACTAGCGGGGGGCCTTAACATTCAGTACTTC.

This rearrangement joins TRBV9 to TRBJ1-2; possibly TRBD1 for D (5 bases). There are 14 residues in the CDR3. V lost 3 bases and J 4 bases, leaving 13 bases between the germline ends. Germline CDR1 reads SGDLS; CDR2 reads YYNGEE. CDR3 amino acids: CASSGRGDSYGYTF. The CDR3 region has the DNA TGTGCCAGCAGCGGTCGTGGAGACAGCTATGGCTACACCTTC.

V is TRBV19 and J is TRBJ2-7; 9 bases fit TRBD1. CDR3 size: 17 residues. Germline V gives CDR1 LNHDA, CDR2 SQIVND (reference sequence). After removal of 3 bases from V and 1 base from J, the junction contained 10 bases not matched to a gene. The CDR3 is CASSITPGTGLSYEQYF. CDR3 bases: TGTGCCAGTAGTATTACCCCCGGGACAGGGTTATCCTACGAGCAGTACTTC. The full variable domain, in which reference TRBV19 and TRBJ2-7 provide the parts outside the CDR3, is DGGITQSPKYLFRKEGQNVTLSCEQNLNHDAMYWYRQDPGQGLRLIYYSQIVNDFQKGDIAEGYSVSREKKESFPLTVTSAQKNPTAFYLCASSITPGTGLSYEQYFGPGTRLTVT.

The genes are TRBV6-6 and TRBJ2-5; 10 bases fit TRBD2. After removal of 2 bases from V and 3 bases from J, the junction contained 0 bases not matched to a gene. CDR1 MNHNY and CDR2 SVGAGI come from the germline V gene (reference sequence). CDR3 size: 14 residues. The CDR3 loop is CASSYGLAEETQYF. CDR3 sequence (DNA): TGTGCCAGCAGTTACGGACTAGCGGAAGAGACCCAGTACTTC.

The V call is TRBV10-3, the J call TRBJ2-1, with TRBD2 matching 7 bases. The CDR3 loop spans 13 amino acids. Trimming removed 4 bases from V and 6 bases from J; junction bases left unmatched: 3. Germline V gene lookup returns CDR1 ENHRY and CDR2 SYGVKD. Written as DNA, the CDR3 is TGTGCCATCAGTGGCGGGAGTGCCAATGAGCAGTTCTTC. This gives the protein CAISGGSANEQFF.

The gene calls are TRBV7-8 and TRBJ2-1; D gene ambiguous. V lost 4 bases to trimming and J lost 6 bases, with 10 bases between them. This CDR3 region has 13 residues. The germline gives CDR1 SGHVS, CDR2 FQNEAQ. This CDR3 is CASSSLGSNEQFF. The CDR3 coding sequence is TGTGCCAGCAGCTCCCTAGGTTCCAATGAGCAGTTCTTC. Drawing the rest from reference TRBV7-8 and TRBJ2-1, the complete variable domain is GAGVSQSPRYKVAKRGQDVALRCDPISGHVSLFWYQQALGQGPEFLTYFQNEAQLDKSGLPSDRFFAERPEGSVSTLKIQRTQQEDSAVYLCASSSLGSNEQFFGPGTRLTVL.

The chain carries TRBV4-2 and TRBJ2-7; a possible D gene is TRBD2 (5 bases). This CDR3 is built from 15 residues. Germline CDR1 reads LGHNA; CDR2 reads YNFKEQ. V was clipped by 3 bases and J by 2 bases, with 14 bases between them. The CDR3, as DNA: TGTGCCAGCAGCCAGGCGGTAGCGACGGCCTACGAGCAGTACTTC. Its translation is CASSQAVATAYEQYF.

The chain uses TRBV5-1 and TRBJ1-1, with TRBD1 identical over 12 bases. This CDR3 has 15 residues. Germline V gives CDR1 SGHRS, CDR2 YFSETQ. The V gene end was trimmed by 4 bases and the J gene end by 7 bases; junction bases not matched to a gene: 8. CDR3 sequence reads: CASSGQGQGAIEAFF. The CDR3 bases are TGCGCCAGCAGCGGCCAGGGACAGGGGGCTATTGAAGCTTTCTTT.

The V and J genes are TRBV9 and TRBJ2-7; the match to TRBD2 covers 7 bases. This CDR3 region has 14 residues. The junction had 6 bases not matched to a gene; V was cut back by 0 bases and J by 6 bases. Germline-derived CDR1 and CDR2 are SGDLS and YYNGEE. The CDR3 nucleotides are TGTGCCAGCAGCGTAGTGGCGGGAGACAGCGAGCAGTACTTC. Amino acids: CASSVVAGDSEQYF.

The CDR3 reads CASNSGSDYNEQFF. The CDR3 bases are TGTGCCAGCAATAGCGGGAGCGACTACAATGAGCAGTTCTTC. The V call is TRBV19, the J call TRBJ2-1; 9 bases are shared with TRBD2. The germline V gene encodes CDR1 LNHDA and CDR2 SQIVND (reference sequence). V was pared by 9 bases and J by 3 bases, with 6 bases of the junction left unmatched. The CDR3 totals 14 residues.

The chain has TRBV4-1 and TRBJ2-4, with 8 bases fitting TRBD2. The CDR3 is 18 amino acids. The germline CDR1 and CDR2 sequences are MGHRA and YSYEKL. The V and J ends lost 0 bases and 0 bases, in that order; junction bases with no gene match: 7. The CDR3: CASSQDSGGRLAKNIQYF. For the CDR3, the DNA is TGCGCCAGCAGCCAAGACTCCGGCGGGAGGCTAGCCAAAAACATTCAGTACTTC.